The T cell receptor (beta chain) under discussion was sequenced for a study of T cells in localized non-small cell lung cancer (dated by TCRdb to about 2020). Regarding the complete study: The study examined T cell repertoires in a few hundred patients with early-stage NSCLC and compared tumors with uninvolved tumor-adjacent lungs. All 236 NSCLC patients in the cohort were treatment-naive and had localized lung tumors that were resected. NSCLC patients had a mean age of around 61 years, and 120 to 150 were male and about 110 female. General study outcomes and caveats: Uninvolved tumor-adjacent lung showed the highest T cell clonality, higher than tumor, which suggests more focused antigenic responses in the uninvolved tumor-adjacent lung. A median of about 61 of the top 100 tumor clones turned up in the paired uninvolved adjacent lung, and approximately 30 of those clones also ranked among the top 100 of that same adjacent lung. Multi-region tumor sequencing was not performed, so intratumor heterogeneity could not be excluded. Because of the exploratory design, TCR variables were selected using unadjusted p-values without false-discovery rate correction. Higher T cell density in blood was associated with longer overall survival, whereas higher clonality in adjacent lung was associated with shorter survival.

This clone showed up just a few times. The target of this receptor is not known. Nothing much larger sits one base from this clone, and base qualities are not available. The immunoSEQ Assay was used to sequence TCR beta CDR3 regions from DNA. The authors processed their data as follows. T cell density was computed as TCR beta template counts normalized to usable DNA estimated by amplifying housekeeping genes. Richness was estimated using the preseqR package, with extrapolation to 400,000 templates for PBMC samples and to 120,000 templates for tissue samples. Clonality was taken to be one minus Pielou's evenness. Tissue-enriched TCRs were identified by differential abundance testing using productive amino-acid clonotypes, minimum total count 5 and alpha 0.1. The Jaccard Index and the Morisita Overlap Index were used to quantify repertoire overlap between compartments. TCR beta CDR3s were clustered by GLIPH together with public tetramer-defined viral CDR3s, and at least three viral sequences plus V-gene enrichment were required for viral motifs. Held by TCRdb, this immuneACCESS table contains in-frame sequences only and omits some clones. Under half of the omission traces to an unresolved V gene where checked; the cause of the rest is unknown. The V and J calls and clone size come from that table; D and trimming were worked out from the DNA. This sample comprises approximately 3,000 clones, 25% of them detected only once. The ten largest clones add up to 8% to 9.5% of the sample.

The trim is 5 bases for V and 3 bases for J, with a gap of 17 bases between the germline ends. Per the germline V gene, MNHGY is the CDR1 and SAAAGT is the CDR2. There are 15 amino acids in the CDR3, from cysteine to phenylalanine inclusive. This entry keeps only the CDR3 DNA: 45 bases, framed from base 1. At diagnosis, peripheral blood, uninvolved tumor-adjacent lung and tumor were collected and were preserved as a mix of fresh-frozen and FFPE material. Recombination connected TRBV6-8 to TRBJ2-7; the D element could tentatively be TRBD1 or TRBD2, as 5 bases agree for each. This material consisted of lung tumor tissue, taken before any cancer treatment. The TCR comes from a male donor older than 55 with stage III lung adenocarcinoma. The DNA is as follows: TGTGCCAGCAGTAGTCGAGGGGCGGTTAACTACGAGCAGTACTTC. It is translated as CASSSRGAVNYEQYF.